These T cell receptor beta chains were read from a single sample in a study of T cell responses to AZD1222 COVID-19 vaccine. This table comes from immunoSEQ multiplex PCR, and its TCRdb copy is limited to in-frame clones, with some not included. The profile shows fewer than 250,000 clones, 85% to 95% of them singletons. This specimen was peripheral blood, taken on day 0 of AZD1222 vaccination. These receptors all come from an adult in good health. CDR3s include the opening cysteine and the closing phenylalanine or tryptophan. A D gene is named only where the DNA matches it firmly. Only some rows state a clone size, as once, few, many or a class for expanded clones.

TRBV20-1	11	TRBJ2-5	-	-	CSARSGKTQYF	TGCAGTGCTAGATCCGGGAAGACCCAGTACTTC
TRBV13	16	TRBJ2-7	-	-	CASSLTQGTLSYEQYF	TGTGCCAGCAGCTTAACACAGGGTACACTCTCCTACGAGCAGTACTTC
TRBV7-3	15	TRBJ2-7	TRBD1	-	CASSLMGQGIYEQYF	TGTGCCAGCAGCTTAATGGGACAGGGGATCTACGAGCAGTACTTC
TRBV11-1	15	TRBJ2-2	-	-	CASSARTGNTGELFF	TGTGCCAGCAGCGCTCGGACTGGGAACACCGGGGAGCTGTTTTTT
TRBV10-3	16	TRBJ1-6	TRBD1	-	CAISNSDRGYNSPLHF	TGTGCCATCAGTAACTCGGACAGGGGCTATAATTCACCCCTCCACTTT
TRBV7-2	14	TRBJ1-1	-	-	CASSFSSGNTEAFF	TGTGCCAGCAGCTTTTCGAGCGGGAACACTGAAGCTTTCTTT
TRBV27	14	TRBJ1-5	-	once	CASRGATSNQPQHF	TGTGCCAGTCGGGGAGCAACTAGCAATCAGCCCCAGCATTTT
TRBV11-1	11	TRBJ2-7	-	once	CASSHTVEQYF	TGTGCCAGCAGCCATACAGTTGAGCAGTACTTC
TRBV7-3	15	TRBJ2-3	TRBD2	-	CASSLLAGRPDTQYF	TGTGCCAGCAGCTTACTAGCGGGGAGGCCAGATACGCAGTATTTT
TRBV27	14	TRBJ1-1	TRBD1	-	CASRGDRGITEAFF	TGTGCCAGCAGGGGGGACAGGGGGATCACTGAAGCTTTCTTT
TRBV30	11	TRBJ2-1	TRBD2	-	CPLAGGNEQFF	TGTCCACTAGCGGGGGGGAATGAGCAGTTCTTC
TRBV28	16	TRBJ1-5	-	-	CASSLPAAYSNQPQHF	TGTGCCAGCAGTTTACCCGCAGCCTATAGCAATCAGCCCCAGCATTTT
TRBV7-9	14	TRBJ1-6	-	-	CASSLVRPNSPLHF	TGTGCCAGCAGCTTGGTGCGACCTAATTCACCCCTCCACTTT
TRBV5-1	16	TRBJ1-1	TRBD1	-	CASSSQGARSNTEAFF	TGCGCCAGCAGCTCACAGGGGGCGAGGTCGAACACTGAAGCTTTCTTT
TRBV5-1	16	TRBJ2-1	TRBD2	-	CASSLESLAGYNEQFF	TGCGCCAGCAGCTTGGAGTCGCTAGCGGGCTACAATGAGCAGTTCTTC
TRBV7-2	16	TRBJ1-4	-	-	CASSLSPPGSNEKLFF	TGTGCCAGCAGCTTATCTCCCCCGGGGTCTAATGAAAAACTGTTTTTT
TRBV19	14	TRBJ1-2	TRBD1	few	CASSIEGTVRGYTF	TGTGCCAGTAGTATAGAGGGGACAGTTCGTGGCTACACCTTC
TRBV5-6	15	TRBJ1-5	-	-	CASSSRTESNQPQHF	TGTGCCAGCAGCTCCCGGACCGAAAGCAATCAGCCCCAGCATTTT
TRBV10-3	11	TRBJ2-1	-	-	CAIGTRDEQFF	TGTGCCATCGGCACTAGGGACGAGCAGTTCTTC
TRBV6-5	11	TRBJ1-1	-	many	CASSQRTEAFF	TGTGCCAGCAGTCAGAGAACTGAAGCTTTCTTT
TRBV11-2	13	TRBJ1-1	-	-	CASSLVEPSEAFF	TGTGCCAGCAGCTTAGTGGAGCCCTCTGAAGCTTTCTTT
TRBV6-5	11	TRBJ1-1	-	-	CASTFNTEAFF	TGTGCCAGCACGTTCAACACTGAAGCTTTCTTT
TRBV6-5	15	TRBJ2-2	-	-	CASSARAGNTGELFF	TGTGCCAGCAGCGCCAGGGCGGGGAACACCGGGGAGCTGTTTTTT
TRBV28	15	TRBJ2-7	TRBD1	-	CASSPSTGGFNEQYF	TGTGCCAGCAGTCCCTCGACAGGGGGATTCAACGAGCAGTACTTC
TRBV5-8	15	TRBJ1-6	-	-	CASSQPAQGGLTLHF	TGTGCCAGCAGCCAGCCGGCACAGGGAGGGTTAACCCTCCACTTT
TRBV30	14	TRBJ2-7	-	-	CAWSYDWGLYEQYF	TGTGCCTGGAGCTACGATTGGGGGCTCTACGAGCAGTACTTC
TRBV7-3	11	TRBJ2-1	-	-	CASSAQEGRFF	TGTGCCAGCAGCGCACAGGAGGGTCGGTTCTTC
TRBV5-4	17	TRBJ2-7	-	few	CASSSGPEGNRFYEQYF	TGTGCCAGCAGCTCGGGTCCGGAGGGGAACCGTTTCTACGAGCAGTACTTC
TRBV7-2	15	TRBJ1-6	-	-	CASTRSGREASPLHF	TGTGCCAGCACCCGATCCGGCAGGGAGGCTTCACCCCTCCACTTT
TRBV3-1/TRBV3-2	16	TRBJ2-3	TRBD2	-	CASSQDQTSGTDTQYF	TGTGCCAGCAGCCAAGATCAGACTAGCGGCACAGATACGCAGTATTTT
TRBV5-1	12	TRBJ2-5	-	-	CASSPDGETQYF	TGCGCCAGCAGCCCGGACGGGGAGACCCAGTACTTC
TRBV4-2	14	TRBJ2-5	TRBD2	-	CASSAGGGGETQYF	TGTGCCAGCAGCGCGGGGGGGGGCGGAGAGACCCAGTACTTC
TRBV9	14	TRBJ2-1	-	-	CASSVARLPNEQFF	TGTGCCAGCAGCGTAGCGCGACTTCCCAATGAGCAGTTCTTC
TRBV9	19	TRBJ1-4	-	-	CASSVDCKETNATNEKLFF	TGTGCCAGCAGCGTAGATTGTAAGGAAACTAATGCAACTAATGAAAAACTGTTTTTT
TRBV27	14	TRBJ2-1	TRBD2	-	CASSLGLALGEQFF	TGTGCCAGCAGTTTGGGACTAGCTTTGGGTGAGCAGTTCTTC
TRBV5-8	17	TRBJ1-3	TRBD1	-	CASSLAQGANSGNTIYF	TGTGCCAGCAGCTTGGCGCAGGGGGCGAACTCTGGAAACACCATATATTTT
TRBV10-3	15	TRBJ1-1	-	once	CAINRGGTTNTEAFF	TGTGCCATCAATCGGGGCGGGACAACGAACACTGAAGCTTTCTTT
TRBV5-1	16	TRBJ2-3	TRBD2	-	CASSFWTSRNTDTQYF	TGCGCCAGCAGCTTCTGGACTAGCAGAAACACAGATACGCAGTATTTT
TRBV19	15	TRBJ1-4	-	-	CASSIRRETNEKLFF	TGTGCCAGTAGTATCAGACGGGAAACTAATGAAAAACTGTTTTTT